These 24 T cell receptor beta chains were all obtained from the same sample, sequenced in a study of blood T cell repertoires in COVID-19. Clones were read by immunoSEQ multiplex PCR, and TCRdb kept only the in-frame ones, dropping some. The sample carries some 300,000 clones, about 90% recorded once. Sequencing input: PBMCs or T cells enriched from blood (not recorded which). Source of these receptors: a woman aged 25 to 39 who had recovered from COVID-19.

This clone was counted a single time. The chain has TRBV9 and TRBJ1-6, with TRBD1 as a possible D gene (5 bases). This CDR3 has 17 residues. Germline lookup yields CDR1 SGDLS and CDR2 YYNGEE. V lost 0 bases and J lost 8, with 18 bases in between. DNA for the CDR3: TGTGCCAGCAGCGTAGAATCGTGGGGCAGGGTTGATTCACCCCTCCACTTT. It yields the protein CASSVESWGRVDSPLHF. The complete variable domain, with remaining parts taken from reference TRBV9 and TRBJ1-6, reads DSGVTQTPKHLITATGQRVTLRCSPRSGDLSVYWYQQSLDQGLQFLIQYYNGEERAKGNILERFSAQQFPDLHSELNLSSLELGDSALYFCASSVESWGRVDSPLHFGNGTRLTVT.

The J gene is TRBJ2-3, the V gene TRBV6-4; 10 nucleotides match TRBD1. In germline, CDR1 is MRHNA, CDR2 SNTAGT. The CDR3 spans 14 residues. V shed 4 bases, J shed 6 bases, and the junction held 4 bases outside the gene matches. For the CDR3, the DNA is TGTGCCAGCAGTGGACAGGGGGCTACGGATACGCAGTATTTT. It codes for CASSGQGATDTQYF.

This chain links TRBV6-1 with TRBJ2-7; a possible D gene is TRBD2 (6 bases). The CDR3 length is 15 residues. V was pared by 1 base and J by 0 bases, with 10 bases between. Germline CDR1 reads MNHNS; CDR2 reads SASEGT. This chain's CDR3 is CASSEVAEDSYEQYF. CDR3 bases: TGTGCCAGCAGTGAAGTAGCGGAAGACTCCTACGAGCAGTACTTC.

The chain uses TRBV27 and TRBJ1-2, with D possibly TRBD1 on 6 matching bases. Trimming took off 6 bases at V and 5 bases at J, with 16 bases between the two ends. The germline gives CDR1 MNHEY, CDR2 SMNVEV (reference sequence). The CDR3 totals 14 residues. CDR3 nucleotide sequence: TGTGCCAGCAGCCAACTTGGGGGGGCATATGGCTACACCTTC. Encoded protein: CASSQLGGAYGYTF.

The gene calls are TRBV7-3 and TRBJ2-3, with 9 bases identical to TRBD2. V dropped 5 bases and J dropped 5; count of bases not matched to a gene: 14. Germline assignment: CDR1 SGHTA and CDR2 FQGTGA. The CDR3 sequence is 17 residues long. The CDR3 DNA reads TGTGCCAGCAGCCTAGGGTTTAGCGGGAGAATAGAAGATACGCAGTATTTT. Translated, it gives CASSLGFSGRIEDTQYF.

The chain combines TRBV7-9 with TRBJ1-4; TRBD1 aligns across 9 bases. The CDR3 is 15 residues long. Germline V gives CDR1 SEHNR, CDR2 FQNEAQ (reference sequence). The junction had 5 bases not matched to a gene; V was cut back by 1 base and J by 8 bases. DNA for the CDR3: TGTGCCAGCAGCTTAGGTACAGGGGGCCGGGAAAAACTGTTTTTT. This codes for CASSLGTGGREKLFF.

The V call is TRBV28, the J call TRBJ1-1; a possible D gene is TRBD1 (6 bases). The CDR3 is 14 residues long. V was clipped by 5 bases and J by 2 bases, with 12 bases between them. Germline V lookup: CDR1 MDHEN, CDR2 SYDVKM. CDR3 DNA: TGTGCCAGCAGTCTTATAGGGGGTAACACTGAAGCTTTCTTT. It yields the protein CASSLIGGNTEAFF. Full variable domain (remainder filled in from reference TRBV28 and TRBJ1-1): DVKVTQSSRYLVKRTGEKVFLECVQDMDHENMFWYRQDPGLGLRLIYFSYDVKMKEKGDIPEGYSVSREKKERFSLILESASTNQTSMYLCASSLIGGNTEAFFGQGTRLTVV.

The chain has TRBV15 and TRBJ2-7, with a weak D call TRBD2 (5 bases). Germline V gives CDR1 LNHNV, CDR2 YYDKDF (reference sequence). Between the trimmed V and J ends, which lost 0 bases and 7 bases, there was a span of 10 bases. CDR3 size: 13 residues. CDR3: CATSRDRRREQYF. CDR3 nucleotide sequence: TGTGCCACCAGCAGAGATCGAAGGAGGGAGCAGTACTTC.

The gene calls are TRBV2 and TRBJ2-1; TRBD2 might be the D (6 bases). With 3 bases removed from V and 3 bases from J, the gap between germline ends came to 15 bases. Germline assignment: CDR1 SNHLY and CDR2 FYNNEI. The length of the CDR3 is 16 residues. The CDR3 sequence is CASSDLSGGNYNEQFF. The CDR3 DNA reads TGTGCCAGCAGTGACCTTAGCGGAGGGAACTACAATGAGCAGTTCTTC.

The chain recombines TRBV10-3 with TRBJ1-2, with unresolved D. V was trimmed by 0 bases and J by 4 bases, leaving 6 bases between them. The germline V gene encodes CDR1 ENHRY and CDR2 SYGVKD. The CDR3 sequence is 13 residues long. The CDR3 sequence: CAISESEAYGYTF. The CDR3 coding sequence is TGTGCCATCAGTGAGTCGGAGGCCTATGGCTACACCTTC.

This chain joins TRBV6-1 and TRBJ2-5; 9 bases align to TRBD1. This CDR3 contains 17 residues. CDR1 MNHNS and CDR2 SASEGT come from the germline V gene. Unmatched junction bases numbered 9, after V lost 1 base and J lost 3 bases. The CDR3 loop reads CASSEGLGQGIEETQYF. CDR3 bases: TGTGCCAGCAGTGAAGGCTTGGGACAGGGCATTGAAGAGACCCAGTACTTC.

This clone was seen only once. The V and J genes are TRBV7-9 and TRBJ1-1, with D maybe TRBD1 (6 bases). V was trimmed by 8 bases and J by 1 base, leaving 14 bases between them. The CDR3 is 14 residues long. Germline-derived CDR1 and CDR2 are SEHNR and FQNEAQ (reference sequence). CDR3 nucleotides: TGTGCCAGCCATTACCAGGGGCCGAACACTGAAGCTTTCTTT. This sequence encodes CASHYQGPNTEAFF.

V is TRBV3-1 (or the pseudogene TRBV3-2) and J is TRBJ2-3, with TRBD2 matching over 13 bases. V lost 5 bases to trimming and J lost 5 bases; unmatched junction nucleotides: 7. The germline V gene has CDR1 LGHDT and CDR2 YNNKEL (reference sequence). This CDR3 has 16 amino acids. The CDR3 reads CASSTLAGGRGDTQYF. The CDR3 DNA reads TGTGCCAGCAGCACACTAGCGGGAGGGCGGGGAGATACGCAGTATTTT.

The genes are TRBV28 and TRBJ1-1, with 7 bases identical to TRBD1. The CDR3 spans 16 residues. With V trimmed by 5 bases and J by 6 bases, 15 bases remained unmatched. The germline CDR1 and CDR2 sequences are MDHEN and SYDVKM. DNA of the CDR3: TGTGCCAGCAGTACCCGGGAGGGGGCACTGCCCCCTGAAGCTTTCTTT. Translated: CASSTREGALPPEAFF.

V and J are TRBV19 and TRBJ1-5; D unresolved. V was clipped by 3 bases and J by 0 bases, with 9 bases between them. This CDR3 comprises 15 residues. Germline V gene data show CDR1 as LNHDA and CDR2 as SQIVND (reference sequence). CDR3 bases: TGTGCCAGTAGTATTCTACTCCATAGCAATCAGCCCCAGCATTTT. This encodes CASSILLHSNQPQHF.

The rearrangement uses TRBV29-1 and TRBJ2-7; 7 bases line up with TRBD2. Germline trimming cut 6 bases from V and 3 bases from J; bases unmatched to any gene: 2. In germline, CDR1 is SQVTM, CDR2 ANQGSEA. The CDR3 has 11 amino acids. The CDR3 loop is CSVTGGYEQYF. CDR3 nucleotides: TGCAGCGTGACGGGGGGCTACGAGCAGTACTTC.

The CDR3 bases are TGTGCCAGCAGCTTAGGGGACTCTTACACCGGGGAGCTGTTTTTT. Translation: CASSLGDSYTGELFF. V gene TRBV7-9 combines with J gene TRBJ2-2; possibly TRBD2 for D (6 bases). V lost 1 base and J lost 3, with 9 bases in between. This CDR3 contains 15 residues. Germline CDR1 SEHNR, CDR2 FQNEAQ (reference sequence).

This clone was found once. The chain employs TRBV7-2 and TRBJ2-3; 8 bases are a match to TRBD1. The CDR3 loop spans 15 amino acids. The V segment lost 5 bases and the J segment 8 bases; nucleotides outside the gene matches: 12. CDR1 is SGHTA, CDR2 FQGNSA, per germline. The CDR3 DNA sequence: TGTGCCAGCAGCCCGGTCCCAGGGGGCGGACGTACGCAGTATTTT. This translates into CASSPVPGGGRTQYF. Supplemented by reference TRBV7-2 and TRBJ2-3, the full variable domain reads GAGVSQSPSNKVTEKGKDVELRCDPISGHTALYWYRQSLGQGLEFLIYFQGNSAPDKSGLPSDRFSAERTGGSVSTLTIQRTQQEDSAVYLCASSPVPGGGRTQYFGPGTRLTVL.

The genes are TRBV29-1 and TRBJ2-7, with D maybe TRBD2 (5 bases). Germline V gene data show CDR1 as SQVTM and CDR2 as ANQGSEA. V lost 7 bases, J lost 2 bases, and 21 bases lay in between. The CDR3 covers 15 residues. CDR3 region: CSASSGGPAPYEQYF. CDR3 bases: TGCAGCGCTTCATCTGGAGGCCCTGCCCCCTACGAGCAGTACTTC.

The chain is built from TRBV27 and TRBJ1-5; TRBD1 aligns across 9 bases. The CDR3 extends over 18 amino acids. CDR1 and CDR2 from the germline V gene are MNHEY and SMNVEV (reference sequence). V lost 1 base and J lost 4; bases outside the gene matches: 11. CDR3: CASSLYPPRDRVNQPQHF. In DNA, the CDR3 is TGTGCCAGCAGTTTATACCCCCCACGGGACAGGGTAAATCAGCCCCAGCATTTT.

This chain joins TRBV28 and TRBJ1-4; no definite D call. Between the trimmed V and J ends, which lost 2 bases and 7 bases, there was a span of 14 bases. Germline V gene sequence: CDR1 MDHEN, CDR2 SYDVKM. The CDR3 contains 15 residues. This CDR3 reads CASSLLASGGEKLFF. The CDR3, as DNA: TGTGCCAGCAGTTTACTGGCCTCAGGAGGTGAAAAACTGTTTTTT.

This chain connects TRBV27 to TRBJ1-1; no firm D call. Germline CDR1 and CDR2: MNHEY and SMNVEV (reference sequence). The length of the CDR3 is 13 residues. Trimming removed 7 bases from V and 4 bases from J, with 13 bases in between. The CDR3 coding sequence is TGTGCCAGCACCCCAGCGGCGGGCACTGAAGCTTTCTTT. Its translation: CASTPAAGTEAFF.

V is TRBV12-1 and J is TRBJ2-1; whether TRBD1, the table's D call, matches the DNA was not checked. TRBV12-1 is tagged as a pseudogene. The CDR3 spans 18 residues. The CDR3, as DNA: TGTGCCAGCAGCTTTTACCCGGGACAGGGGTCCCCAATCCATGAGCAGTTCTTC. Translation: CASSFYPGQGSPIHEQFF.

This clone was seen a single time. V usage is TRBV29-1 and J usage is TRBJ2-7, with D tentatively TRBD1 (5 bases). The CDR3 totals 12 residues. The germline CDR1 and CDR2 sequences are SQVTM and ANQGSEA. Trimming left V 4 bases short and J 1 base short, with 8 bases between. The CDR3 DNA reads TGCAGCGTTGGGCGGACATCCTACGAGCAGTACTTC. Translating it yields CSVGRTSYEQYF.